This entry features one T cell receptor (beta chain) sequence. Its target is not known. The data were produced by immunoSEQ multiplex PCR, yet TCRdb's version contains in-frame clones alone and is incomplete. The table has more than 150,000 clones, 80% to 90% seen once. The data were taken from a study of T cell responses to AZD1222 COVID-19 vaccine. Study-wide findings and caveats: White British people made up most donors, females outnumbered males, and clonal diversity was possibly underestimated. Repertoire sampling occurred only after the peak T cell response.

The CDR3 spans 13 residues. Germline-derived CDR1 and CDR2 are KGHSH and LQKENI. V lost 8 bases, J lost 1 base, and 9 bases lay in between. This chain joins TRBV18 and TRBJ1-3; a weak D match, TRBD1 (6 bases). Source: peripheral blood, taken on day 0 of AZD1222 vaccination. The receptor was derived from an adult in good health. The DNA of the CDR3 is TGTGCCAGCCGGACAGCGTCTGGAAACACCATATATTTT. As protein: CASRTASGNTIYF.